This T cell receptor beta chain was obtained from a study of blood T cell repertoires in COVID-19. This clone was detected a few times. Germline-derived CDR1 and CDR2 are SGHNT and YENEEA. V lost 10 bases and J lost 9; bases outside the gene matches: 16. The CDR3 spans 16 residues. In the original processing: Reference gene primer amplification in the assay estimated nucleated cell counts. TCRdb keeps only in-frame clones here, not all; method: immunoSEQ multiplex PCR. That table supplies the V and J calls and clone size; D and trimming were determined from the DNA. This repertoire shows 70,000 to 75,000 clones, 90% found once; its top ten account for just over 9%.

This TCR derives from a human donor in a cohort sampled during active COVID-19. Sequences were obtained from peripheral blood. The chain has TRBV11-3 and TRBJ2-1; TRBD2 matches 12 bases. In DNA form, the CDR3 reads TGTGCCACAAAGACTAGCGGGAGTACTTTAACGTGTGAGCAGTTCTTC. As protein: CATKTSGSTLTCEQFF.